The entry below describes one T cell receptor beta chain. The data originate from a study of Ad26.COV2.S vaccination and SARS-CoV-2 variants. Treatment: 15 to 20 received Ad26.COV2.S at low or high dose, single or two shots; several received placebo; per-sample allocation not given. At day 63 after the first vaccine or placebo injection, samples were drawn. Profiled with immunoSEQ multiplex PCR; TCRdb holds only in-frame clones, not every one. The table shows about 350,000 clones, with approximately 81% occurring only once. The germline gives CDR1 SGHRS, CDR2 YFSETQ. Trimming shortened V by 2 bases and J by 2 bases, and 14 bases separated the two germline ends. This CDR3 spans 15 amino acids.

The TCR was taken from a person between 18 and 59 years old who received the Ad26.COV2.S COVID-19 vaccine or a placebo. The V call is TRBV5-1, the J call TRBJ2-7, with D maybe TRBD2 (6 bases). Here the sequenced sample was peripheral blood, taken in a trial of Ad26.COV2.S vaccine versus placebo. The CDR3 is CASSLSLSGAYEQYF. Written as DNA, the CDR3 is TGCGCCAGCAGCTTAAGCCTTTCGGGGGCCTACGAGCAGTACTTC.